This T cell receptor beta chain was found in a study of T cell repertoires in cytomegalovirus infection. Study results and caveats: HLA-C-restricted CMV clonotypes gave the most frequent clonotype in two of eight donors. Summed frequency of public TCR beta families distinguished CMV carriers with the relevant HLA.

TCRdb processed the reads anew with MiXCR; each CDR3 protein has one entry. The profile covers around 430,000 distinct CDR3 sequences, with roughly 43% appearing a single time and 43% taken by the ten largest. This clonotype was found a few times. Its antigen is as yet unknown. The sample here was cultured PBMCs, taken from culture after CMV antigen stimulation. This TCR was sampled from a human donor in good health (CMV status not recorded). Some clones in this sample may be carry-over from other donors' samples.

The CDR3 sequence is CASSPDPPQLMRGLFF. CDR3 coding DNA: TGTGCCAGCAGCCCAGACCCTCCGCAACTAATGAGAGGACTGTTTTTT. V is TRBV7-2 and J is TRBJ1-4; D gene unclear. The germline V gene encodes CDR1 SGHTA and CDR2 FQGNSA. CDR3 length: 16 residues. The V end was cut by 5 bases, the J end by 13 bases, with 26 bases between.